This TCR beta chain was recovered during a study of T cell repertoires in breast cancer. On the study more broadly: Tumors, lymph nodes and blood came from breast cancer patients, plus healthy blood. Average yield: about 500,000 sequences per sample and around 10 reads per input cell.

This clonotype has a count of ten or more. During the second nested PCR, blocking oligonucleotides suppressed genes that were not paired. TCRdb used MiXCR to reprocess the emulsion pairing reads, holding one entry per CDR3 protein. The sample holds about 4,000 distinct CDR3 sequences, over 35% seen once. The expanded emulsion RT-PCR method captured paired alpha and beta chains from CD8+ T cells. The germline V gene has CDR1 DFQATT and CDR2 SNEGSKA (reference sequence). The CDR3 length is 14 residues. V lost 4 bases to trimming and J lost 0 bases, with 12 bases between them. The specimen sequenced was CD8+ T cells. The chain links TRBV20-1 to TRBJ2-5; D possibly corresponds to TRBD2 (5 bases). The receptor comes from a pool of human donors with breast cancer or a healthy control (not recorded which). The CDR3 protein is CSATGPGYQETQYF. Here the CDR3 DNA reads TGCAGTGCTACCGGCCCGGGATACCAAGAGACCCAGTACTTC.